This is a list of T cell receptor beta chains from one sample in a study of blood T cells in healthy people across ages. TCRdb analysed the 5' RACE reads with MiXCR anew, one entry per CDR3 protein. Here the sample spans over a million distinct CDR3 sequences, roughly 45% being singletons. Sequencing was performed on blood. The receptors were gathered from a woman younger than 35 in good health. Each CDR3 is given with its conserved first and last residue. The D gene is left open where the match is weak. Not every row has a clone size; where given, it reads once, few, many or a size class.

V gene,J gene,clone size,D gene,CDR3 protein,CDR3 DNA
TRBV20-1,TRBJ1-2,few,TRBD1,CSARTGDLYGYTF,TGCAGTGCCCGGACAGGGGACCTATATGGCTACACCTTC
TRBV12-3/TRBV12-4,TRBJ1-1,.,.,CASSPVGLGAFF,TGTGCCAGCTCCCCCGTGGGTTTGGGAGCTTTCTTT
TRBV20-1,TRBJ2-3,.,.,CSALRASSTDTQYF,TGCAGTGCGTTGAGGGCTTCTAGCACAGATACGCAGTATTTT
TRBV5-1,TRBJ2-3,.,TRBD2,CASSRGGGTYTDTQYF,TGCGCCAGCAGCCGGGGGGGCGGCACGTACACAGATACGCAGTATTTT
TRBV2,TRBJ2-1,.,.,CASSVDYYNEQFF,TGTGCCAGCAGCGTCGACTACTACAATGAGCAGTTCTTC
TRBV20-1,TRBJ1-2,.,.,CSLNTGPSYGYTF,TGCAGTCTTAATACAGGCCCTTCCTATGGCTACACCTTC
TRBV4-1,TRBJ2-1,.,.,CASSQNHAYNEQFF,TGCGCCAGCAGCCAAAATCATGCCTACAATGAGCAGTTCTTC
TRBV28,TRBJ2-7,few,.,CASRQGGTSYEQYF,TGTGCCAGCAGACAAGGGGGAACTTCCTACGAGCAGTACTTC
TRBV28,TRBJ2-3,.,TRBD2,CASRTGLVSSDTQYF,TGTGCCAGCAGAACGGGACTAGTTAGTTCAGATACGCAGTATTTT
TRBV4-1,TRBJ2-1,.,TRBD2,CASSQVAVAGGLFF,TGCGCCAGCAGCCAAGTCGCGGTGGCGGGAGGGCTGTTCTTC
TRBV7-2,TRBJ2-1,few,TRBD2,CASSLVGGRASDEQFF,TGTGCCAGCAGCTTAGTGGGCGGGAGGGCCTCTGATGAGCAGTTCTTC
TRBV7-6,TRBJ2-5,.,.,CASSSGSQETQYF,TGTGCCAGCAGCAGCGGCTCCCAAGAGACCCAGTACTTC
TRBV7-9,TRBJ1-2,few,.,CASSLGGLANYGYTF,TGTGCCAGCAGCTTGGGGGGGCTTGCTAACTATGGCTACACCTTC
TRBV5-1,TRBJ2-5,.,.,CASSLTTPAGEQYF,TGCGCCAGCAGCCTGACGACTCCGGCGGGTGAGCAGTACTTC
TRBV29-1,TRBJ1-2,few,.,CSARGVGWEGYTF,TGCAGCGCCCGGGGAGTAGGGTGGGAAGGCTACACCTTC
TRBV28,TRBJ2-5,.,.,CASGLGGFQYF,TGTGCCAGCGGTTTAGGCGGCTTCCAGTACTTC
TRBV28,TRBJ2-7,.,.,CASSFQGFHEQYF,TGTGCCAGCAGTTTTCAAGGGTTCCACGAGCAGTACTTC
TRBV12-3/TRBV12-4,TRBJ2-2,.,.,CASSPTYGELFF,TGTGCCAGCAGTCCGACATACGGGGAGCTGTTTTTT
TRBV12-3/TRBV12-4,TRBJ2-7,.,.,CASSFSDMTDKVSYEQYF,TGTGCCAGCAGTTTTTCCGACATGACCGATAAAGTCTCCTACGAGCAGTACTTC
TRBV7-8,TRBJ2-7,.,TRBD1,CASTVLGTGGYEQYF,TGTGCCAGCACTGTCCTCGGGACAGGGGGGTACGAGCAGTACTTC
TRBV6-5,TRBJ2-4,few,TRBD1,CASSYRGREVRNIQYF,TGTGCCAGCAGTTACAGGGGGCGCGAAGTAAGAAACATTCAGTACTTC
TRBV7-9,TRBJ1-5,few,.,CASSSLTGSSNQPQHF,TGTGCCAGCAGTTCCCTTACAGGCAGTAGCAATCAGCCCCAGCATTTT
TRBV21-1,TRBJ2-2,few,.,CASENIWTANTGELFF,TGTGCCAGCGAAAACATTTGGACCGCGAACACCGGGGAGCTGTTTTTT
TRBV7-9,TRBJ2-5,few,TRBD2,CASSLVDAGVGETQYF,TGTGCCAGCAGCTTAGTTGATGCGGGGGTCGGGGAGACCCAGTACTTC
TRBV12-3/TRBV12-4,TRBJ2-1,.,TRBD2,CASSSLAALYNEQFF,TGTGCCAGCAGTTCCCTAGCGGCTTTGTACAATGAGCAGTTCTTC
TRBV20-1,TRBJ1-5,.,.,CSARDPGGSNQPQHF,TGCAGTGCTAGAGATCCGGGCGGCAGCAATCAGCCCCAGCATTTT
TRBV12-5,TRBJ1-2,few,TRBD1,CASGLVQGANYGYTF,TGTGCTAGTGGTTTGGTCCAGGGGGCTAACTATGGCTACACCTTC
TRBV7-8,TRBJ2-1,.,.,CASSPGAGKGNEQFF,TGTGCCAGCAGCCCCGGGGCAGGGAAGGGCAATGAGCAGTTCTTC